The text below deals with one T cell receptor delta chain. The target antigen is unknown. Other DNA sequences within the sample encode an identical CDR3. These data belong to a study of Vδ1+ human thymocytes. Study results and caveats: Thymic TRG and TRD repertoires appeared highly polyclonal, with Gaussian CDR3 length distributions.

Extracted RNA was reverse transcribed into cDNA. Pooled V-gene forward primers with one constant-region reverse primer generated the CDR3 amplicons by multiplex PCR. With CATT, TCRdb re-called clones from the multiplex PCR reads. The sample has around 76,000 delta-chain clones; approximately 37% are singletons. V was cut by 3 bases and J by 0 bases, with 23 bases left in between. The CDR3 contains 19 residues. Germline CDR1 TSWWSYY, CDR2 QGS. The sequencing sample was made of Vdelta1+ gamma-delta thymocytes from the thymus. Described subset: FACS-sorted CD3+ TCRalphabeta- TCRVdelta1+ TCRVdelta2- thymocytes. This receptor was obtained from a boy younger than two who had congenital heart surgery. This chain connects TRDV1 to TRDJ1, with D maybe TRDD3 (5 bases). This chain's CDR3 is CALGDYGLGDLPYTDKLIF. CDR3 coding DNA: TGTGCTCTTGGGGACTACGGGCTTGGGGACCTCCCTTACACCGATAAACTCATCTTT.